This T cell receptor (beta chain) was retrieved from a study of T cell responses to AZD1222 COVID-19 vaccine. Whole-study results and caveats: Two AZD1222 doses significantly raised spike-specific TCR breadth and depth over controls. Baseline seropositivity occurred in only six AZD1222 recipients. Mostly white British, mostly female donors; authors suggested clonal diversity may be underestimated.

In this sample, this clone turned up once. Its antigen remains unidentified. Sequencing used immunoSEQ multiplex PCR; TCRdb keeps in-frame clones, though not all of them. Of 120,000 to 150,000 clones listed, 88% are singletons. With 0 bases removed from V and 8 bases from J, the gap between germline ends came to 16 bases. Germline V gene lookup returns CDR1 LGHDT and CDR2 YNNKEL (reference sequence). This CDR3 is built from 16 residues. The source is an adult who received the AZD1222 COVID-19 vaccine. V gene TRBV3-1 (or the pseudogene TRBV3-2) combines with J gene TRBJ1-4; D might be TRBD1 (5 bases). The material was peripheral blood, obtained 28 days after the second AZD1222 dose. CDR3 DNA: TGTGCCAGCAGCCAAGAAATGGAGGCAGGGAGAGAAAAACTGTTTTTT. The encoded protein is CASSQEMEAGREKLFF.